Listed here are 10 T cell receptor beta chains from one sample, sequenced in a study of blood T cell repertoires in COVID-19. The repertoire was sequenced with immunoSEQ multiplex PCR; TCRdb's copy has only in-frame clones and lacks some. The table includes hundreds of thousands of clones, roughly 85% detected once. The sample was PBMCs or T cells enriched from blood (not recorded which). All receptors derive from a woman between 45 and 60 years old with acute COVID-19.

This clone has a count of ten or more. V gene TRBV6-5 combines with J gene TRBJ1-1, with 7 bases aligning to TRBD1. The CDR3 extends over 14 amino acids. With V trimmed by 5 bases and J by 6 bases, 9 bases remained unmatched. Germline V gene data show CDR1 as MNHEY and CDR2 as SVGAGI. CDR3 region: CASSPGTASAEAFF. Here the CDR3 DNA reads TGTGCCAGCAGTCCCGGGACAGCGAGCGCTGAAGCTTTCTTT.

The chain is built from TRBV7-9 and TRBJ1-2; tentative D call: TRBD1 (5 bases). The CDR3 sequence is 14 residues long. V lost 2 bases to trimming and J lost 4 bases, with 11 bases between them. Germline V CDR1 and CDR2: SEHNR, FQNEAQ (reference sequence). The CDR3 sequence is CASSLQDGGYGYTF. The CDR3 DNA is TGTGCCAGCAGCTTACAGGACGGGGGCTATGGCTACACCTTC.

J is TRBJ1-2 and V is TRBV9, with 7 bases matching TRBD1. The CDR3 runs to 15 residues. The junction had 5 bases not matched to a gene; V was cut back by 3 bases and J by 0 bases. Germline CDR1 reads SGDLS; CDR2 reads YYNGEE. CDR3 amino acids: CASSEGTAANYGYTF. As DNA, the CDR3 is TGTGCCAGCAGCGAGGGGACAGCCGCTAACTATGGCTACACCTTC.

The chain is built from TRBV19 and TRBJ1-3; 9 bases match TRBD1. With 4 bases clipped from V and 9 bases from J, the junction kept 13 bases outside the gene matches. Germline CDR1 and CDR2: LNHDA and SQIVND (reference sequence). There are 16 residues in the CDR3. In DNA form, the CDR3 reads TGTGCCAGTAGTAAACATCCGGGACAGGGAGAAAGCACCATATATTTT. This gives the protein CASSKHPGQGESTIYF.

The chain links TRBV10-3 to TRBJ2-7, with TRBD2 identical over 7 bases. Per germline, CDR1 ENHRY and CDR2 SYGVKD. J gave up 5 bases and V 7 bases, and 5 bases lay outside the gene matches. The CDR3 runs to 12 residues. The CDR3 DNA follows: TGTGCCATCATGGGGGGGGTCCACGAGCAGTACTTC. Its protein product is CAIMGGVHEQYF.

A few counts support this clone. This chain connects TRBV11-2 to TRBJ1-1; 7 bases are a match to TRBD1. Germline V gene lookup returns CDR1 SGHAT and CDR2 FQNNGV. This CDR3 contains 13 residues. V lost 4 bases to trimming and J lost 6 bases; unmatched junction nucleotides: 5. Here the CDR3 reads CASSSIQGAEAFF. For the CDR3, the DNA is TGTGCCAGCAGCTCCATTCAGGGGGCTGAAGCTTTCTTT.

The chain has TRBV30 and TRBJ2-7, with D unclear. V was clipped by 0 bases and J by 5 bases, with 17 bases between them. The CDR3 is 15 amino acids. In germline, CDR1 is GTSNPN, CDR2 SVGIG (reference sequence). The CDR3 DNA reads TGTGCCTGGAGTGTAAATAAGTTTAGCTCTGACGAGCAGTACTTC. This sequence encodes CAWSVNKFSSDEQYF.

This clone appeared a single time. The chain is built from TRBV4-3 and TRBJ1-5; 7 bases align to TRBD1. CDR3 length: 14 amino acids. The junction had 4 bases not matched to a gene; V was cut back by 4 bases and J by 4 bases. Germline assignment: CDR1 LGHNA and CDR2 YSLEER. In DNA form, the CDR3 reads TGCGCCAGCAGCCTAGGACAGGTAAATCAGCCCCAGCATTTT. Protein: CASSLGQVNQPQHF.

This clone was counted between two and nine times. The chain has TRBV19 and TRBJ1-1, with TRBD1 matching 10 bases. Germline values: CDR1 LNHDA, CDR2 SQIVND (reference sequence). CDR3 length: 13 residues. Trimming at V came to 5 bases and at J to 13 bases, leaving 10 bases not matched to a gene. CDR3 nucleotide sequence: TGTGCCAGTAGTGTCACCGGGACAGGGGAGGATTTCTTT. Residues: CASSVTGTGEDFF.

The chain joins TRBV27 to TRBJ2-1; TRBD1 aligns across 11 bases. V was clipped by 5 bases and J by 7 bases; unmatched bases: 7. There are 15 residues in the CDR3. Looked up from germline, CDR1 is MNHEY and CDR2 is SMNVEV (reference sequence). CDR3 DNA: TGTGCCAGCAGTACAGGGACAGGGGGGGGAAATGAGCAGTTCTTC. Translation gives CASSTGTGGGNEQFF.